One and the same sample provided the 8 T cell receptor beta chains below, sequenced in a study of vaccination and CD4 T cells after COVID-19. Treatment meaning: roughly 10-day PBMC culture with coronavirus spike peptide pools or control peptides (ViraFEST assay). The Oncomine TCR Beta short-read assay sequenced DNA from cultured CD4+ T cells. MiXCR, applied by TCRdb to the PCR reads, yields one record per CDR3 protein. The table lists 17,000 or so distinct CDR3 sequences, approximately 47% of them singletons, with roughly a fifth in the top ten. Antigen specificity for these receptors is unknown. The starting material was CD4+ T cells from blood, cultured in vitro, obtained before SARS-CoV-2 vaccination. The receptor source for this set is a human donor who received a COVID-19 vaccine.

V gene TRBV19 combines with J gene TRBJ1-1, with 7 bases aligning to TRBD1. The germline V gene has CDR1 LNHDA and CDR2 SQIVND (reference sequence). This CDR3 has 14 amino acids. V lost 4 bases and J lost 0; bases outside the gene matches: 2. The CDR3 nucleotides are TGTGCCAGTAGTAGACAGGGCATGAACACTGAAGCTTTCTTT. The encoded protein is CASSRQGMNTEAFF.

The chain carries TRBV12-3 or TRBV12-4 and TRBJ2-7; D perhaps matches TRBD2 (7 bases). The CDR3 loop spans 16 amino acids. V lost 0 bases to trimming and J lost 6 bases, with 18 bases between them. CDR3 in DNA: TGTGCCAGCAGTTTAGCAGGGGGGGGCGCCGAACGCGAGCAGTACTTC. Protein sequence: CASSLAGGGAEREQYF.

There are a few counts of this clonotype. This sequence joins TRBV7-9 and TRBJ1-2; 10 bases agree with TRBD1. This CDR3 has 17 amino acids. Germline CDR1 reads SEHNR; CDR2 reads FQNEAQ (reference sequence). After removal of 3 bases from V and 0 bases from J, the junction contained 7 bases not matched to a gene. CDR3 bases: TGTGCCAGCAGCTTCAATACAGGACAGGGGGCTAACTATGGCTACACCTTC. Its protein is CASSFNTGQGANYGYTF.

The gene calls are TRBV12-3 or TRBV12-4 and TRBJ2-3, with TRBD2 matching 8 bases. CDR3 size: 13 residues. J lost 5 bases, V lost 7 bases, and 5 bases had no gene match. CDR3 nucleotides: TGTGCCAGCATCTCTAGCGGGCAAGATACGCAGTATTTT. This encodes CASISSGQDTQYF.

This chain links TRBV6-5 with TRBJ2-5; 12 bases align to TRBD2. The V gene end was trimmed by 0 bases and the J gene end by 4 bases; junction bases not matched to a gene: 6. Germline V gene lookup returns CDR1 MNHEY and CDR2 SVGAGI. The CDR3 runs 17 residues. The DNA for the CDR3 is TGTGCCAGCAGTTACTCGACCCTAGCGGGGGGGAGAGAGACCCAGTACTTC. Amino acid sequence: CASSYSTLAGGRETQYF.

This clonotype was observed a few times. The rearrangement joins TRBV7-2 to TRBJ2-1, with 10 bases identical to TRBD1. This CDR3 is 14 amino acids long. Germline V gene lookup returns CDR1 SGHTA and CDR2 FQGNSA. With 4 bases clipped from V and 8 bases from J, the junction kept 5 bases outside the gene matches. The CDR3 loop reads CASSWRTGGYEQFF. The CDR3 region has the DNA TGTGCCAGCAGCTGGAGGACAGGGGGTTATGAGCAGTTCTTC.

The gene calls are TRBV19 and TRBJ1-6, with 8 bases aligning to TRBD1. Germline CDR1 and CDR2: LNHDA and SQIVND (reference sequence). The CDR3 runs 17 residues. V lost 7 bases to trimming and J lost 10 bases; unmatched junction nucleotides: 18. The CDR3 region is CASNLSGQGVGGSPLHF. CDR3 nucleotide sequence: TGTGCCAGTAATCTTTCCGGACAGGGAGTAGGAGGATCACCCCTCCACTTT.

The chain links TRBV20-1 to TRBJ1-2; maybe TRBD1 (5 bases). With 5 bases removed from V and 9 bases from J, the gap between germline ends came to 16 bases. This CDR3 has 12 amino acids. The germline V gene has CDR1 DFQATT and CDR2 SNEGSKA (reference sequence). The CDR3 protein is CSAALKGDRYTF. The CDR3 nucleotides read TGCAGTGCTGCTCTAAAAGGGGACCGCTACACCTTC.